This T cell receptor (beta chain) originates from a study of blood T cell repertoires in COVID-19. The ends lost 3 bases at V and 5 bases at J; junction bases unmatched: 1. The CDR3 has 14 amino acids. In germline, CDR1 is KGHSH, CDR2 LQKENI. Assay: immunoSEQ multiplex PCR; the TCRdb copy retains only in-frame clones and omits some. Of 200,000 to 250,000 clones listed, over 80% are singletons. The TCR comes from a woman aged 30 to 39 with COVID-19, enrolled during active disease. Source material: peripheral blood. This chain connects TRBV18 to TRBJ1-5; 10 bases are a match to TRBD1. The CDR3 DNA reads TGTGCCAGCTCACCTGGGACAGGGGATCAGCCCCAGCATTTT. This gives the protein CASSPGTGDQPQHF.